Below are 24 T cell receptor beta chains sequenced from a single sample in a study of T cells in Graves' hyperthyroidism and ophthalmopathy. Template material for amplifying TCR beta CDR3 regions consisted of RNA transcripts. First-round RT-PCR targeting the TCR CDR3 was performed with the HTBI primer set. TCRdb redid the calling of the multiplex PCR reads with MiXCR, one entry per CDR3 protein. The sample shows nearly 600,000 distinct CDR3 sequences, about 14% of them seen only once. The sample taken for sequencing was blood. All receptors come from a woman in her 30s with Graves' hyperthyroidism that later progressed to Graves' ophthalmopathy.

This clonotype came up a few times. A junction end diverges from the germline sequence, so it may reflect a read error. The chain combines TRBV7-9 with TRBJ2-2; no reliable D call. The CDR3 runs 12 residues. CDR1 is SEHNR, CDR2 FQNEAQ, per germline (reference sequence). In DNA form, the CDR3 reads TGTGCCAGCAGCTTCGACACCAGGGAGCTGTTTTTT. The encoded protein is CASSFDTRELFF.

This clonotype showed up just a few times. The rearrangement joins TRBV4-1 to TRBJ1-2; weak D call: TRBD1 (5 bases). Trimming took off 2 bases at V and 4 bases at J, with 17 bases between the two ends. The CDR3 covers 16 residues. CDR1 MGHRA and CDR2 YSYEKL come from the germline V gene. The CDR3 nucleotides are TGCGCCAGCAGCCAACCGACAGATACCCCTAGCTATGGCTACACCTTC. Protein: CASSQPTDTPSYGYTF.

This clonotype was picked up many times. The chain combines TRBV5-1 with TRBJ1-1; 7 positions agree with TRBD1. This CDR3 spans 15 amino acids. Germline loops: CDR1 SGHRS, CDR2 YFSETQ. J gave up 0 bases and V 5 bases, and 7 bases lay outside the gene matches. CDR3 DNA sequence: TGCGCCAGCAGTCGGACCGGACAGGTGAACACTGAAGCTTTCTTT. Protein product: CASSRTGQVNTEAFF.

This clonotype was seen at least ten times. This chain uses TRBV20-1 with TRBJ1-1; D is unresolved. This CDR3 has 14 residues. Germline V gene data show CDR1 as DFQATT and CDR2 as SNEGSKA (reference sequence). V was pared by 6 bases and J by 4 bases, with 18 bases between. The CDR3 sequence: CSAPSSGRSTEAFF. The CDR3 coding sequence is TGCAGTGCCCCCTCGTCGGGGAGGTCCACTGAAGCTTTCTTT.

The chain has TRBV5-6 and TRBJ1-6; D is unclear. The CDR3 runs to 13 residues. Germline V gives CDR1 SGHDT, CDR2 YYEEEE. The V end was cut by 4 bases, the J end by 7 bases, with 9 bases between. CDR3: CASSPMANSPLHF. The CDR3 DNA follows: TGTGCCAGCAGCCCCATGGCCAATTCACCCCTCCACTTT.

This rearrangement joins TRBV12-3 or TRBV12-4 to TRBJ2-3; D might be TRBD2 (6 bases). V lost 3 bases to trimming and J lost 2 bases, with 15 bases between them. CDR3 length equals 16 residues. CDR3 sequence reads: CASSFKASEYTDTQYF. The CDR3 DNA reads as TGTGCCAGCAGTTTTAAGGCTAGCGAATACACAGATACGCAGTATTTT.

Regarding this clonotype: One junction end disagrees with the germline gene, perhaps due to a read error. The gene calls are TRBV20-1 and TRBJ2-7; the D is unclear. Germline lookup yields CDR1 DFQATT and CDR2 SNEGSKA (reference sequence). The CDR3 has 15 amino acids. The CDR3 reads CSADPPGKSSYDQYF. The CDR3 DNA is TGCAGTGCTGACCCCCCCGGCAAGAGCTCCTACGATCAGTACTTC.

This clonotype has at least ten counts. The CDR3 coding sequence is TGTGCCTGTACCGGACTAGCGGTCACAGATACGCAGTATTTT. Translation: CACTGLAVTDTQYF. The J gene is TRBJ2-3, the V gene TRBV30; 10 positions match TRBD2. The ends lost 6 bases at V and 2 bases at J; junction bases unmatched: 5. The length of the CDR3 is 14 residues. The germline gives CDR1 GTSNPN, CDR2 SVGIG (reference sequence).

This clonotype was detected only a few times. The V call is TRBV19, the J call TRBJ1-1; D is unresolved. Germline CDR1 LNHDA, CDR2 SQIVND (reference sequence). V lost 3 bases to trimming and J lost 6 bases, with 8 bases between them. There are 12 residues in the CDR3. CDR3 protein: CASSMGGAEAFF. In DNA, the CDR3 is TGTGCCAGTAGTATGGGAGGAGCTGAAGCTTTCTTT.

This clonotype was counted ten times or more. The CDR3, as DNA: TGTGCCATCAGGGTAGCGGGAGGACACAATGAGCAGTTCTTC. Translation: CAIRVAGGHNEQFF. J is TRBJ2-1 and V is TRBV10-3; 10 positions match TRBD2. The V and J ends lost 6 bases and 5 bases, in that order; junction bases with no gene match: 4. The CDR3 runs 14 residues. CDR1 is ENHRY, CDR2 SYGVKD, per germline.

This clonotype was counted a few times. The V gene is TRBV10-3, the J gene TRBJ2-1, with D possibly TRBD2 on 6 matching bases. The CDR3 length is 15 residues. CDR1 and CDR2 from the germline V gene are ENHRY and SYGVKD. V was shortened by 6 bases and J by 6 bases, with 18 bases between the two germline ends. This chain's CDR3 is CAIRSSAERINEQFF. Written as DNA, the CDR3 is TGTGCCATCAGATCTAGCGCCGAGCGAATCAATGAGCAGTTCTTC.

This clonotype came up many times. This chain uses TRBV20-1 with TRBJ2-7; D uncertain. This CDR3 region has 11 residues. The germline V gene has CDR1 DFQATT and CDR2 SNEGSKA (reference sequence). V was cut by 0 bases and J by 4 bases, with 4 bases left in between. The CDR3 DNA follows: TGCAGTGCTAGAGATCCGTACGAGCAGTACTTC. Protein product: CSARDPYEQYF.

This clonotype was counted between two and nine times. The chain carries TRBV5-1 and TRBJ1-1; tentative D call: TRBD1 (6 bases). The CDR3 contains 17 residues. The ends were cut back, 0 bases at V and 0 bases at J, with 15 bases in the middle. Germline values: CDR1 SGHRS, CDR2 YFSETQ. The CDR3 here is CASSLDRVFTMNTEAFF. For the CDR3, the DNA is TGCGCCAGCAGCTTGGACAGGGTCTTTACGATGAACACTGAAGCTTTCTTT.

This clonotype was observed many times. This chain uses TRBV27 with TRBJ2-1; TRBD2 aligns across 14 bases. Looked up from germline, CDR1 is MNHEY and CDR2 is SMNVEV (reference sequence). The CDR3 spans 14 residues. V was pared by 5 bases and J by 6 bases, with 0 bases of the junction left unmatched. The CDR3 spells CASSGTSGSNEQFF. Written as DNA, the CDR3 is TGTGCCAGCAGTGGGACTAGCGGGAGCAATGAGCAGTTCTTC.

The chain combines TRBV5-1 with TRBJ1-5; 9 nucleotides match TRBD1. V shed 4 bases, J shed 4 bases, and the junction held 6 bases outside the gene matches. The CDR3 has 15 amino acids. CDR1 and CDR2 (germline): SGHRS, YFSETQ. The CDR3 DNA is TGCGCCAGCAGCCCTGGCGGGACAGGGAATCAGCCCCAGCATTTT. Its protein is CASSPGGTGNQPQHF.

The chain uses TRBV6-1 and TRBJ2-2; D unresolved. Germline loops: CDR1 MNHNS, CDR2 SASEGT. V lost 7 bases, J lost 0 bases, and 9 bases lay in between. CDR3 length: 14 residues. The CDR3 is CASKGSANTGELFF. Here the CDR3 DNA reads TGTGCCAGCAAGGGCAGCGCGAACACCGGGGAGCTGTTTTTT.

This clonotype was counted at least ten times. The V and J genes are TRBV5-4 and TRBJ2-7; unclear D gene. This CDR3 has 14 residues. Germline CDR1 is SGHNT and CDR2 is YYREEE (reference sequence). Trimming took 1 base from V and 1 from J, leaving 9 bases between them. The CDR3: CASSLTVGSYEQYF. CDR3 nucleotides: TGTGCCAGCAGCTTGACGGTCGGGTCCTACGAGCAGTACTTC.

J is TRBJ2-5 and V is TRBV7-2; 7 bases line up with TRBD1. V was pared by 3 bases and J by 5 bases, with 9 bases of the junction left unmatched. Germline lookup yields CDR1 SGHTA and CDR2 FQGNSA. The CDR3 totals 15 residues. CDR3 residues: CASSLQYRGGETQYF. CDR3 sequence (DNA): TGTGCCAGCAGCTTGCAATACAGGGGCGGGGAGACCCAGTACTTC.

This clonotype was detected a few times. This sequence joins TRBV24-1 and TRBJ1-2; D not resolved. V lost 4 bases and J 3 bases, leaving 8 bases between the germline ends. CDR3 length equals 13 residues. Germline V CDR1 and CDR2: KGHDR, SFDVKD. CDR3 amino acids: CATSDPPDYGYTF. The CDR3 DNA reads TGTGCCACCAGTGACCCCCCGGACTATGGCTACACCTTC.

This clonotype was picked up many times. The V gene is TRBV24-1, the J gene TRBJ1-5; D might be TRBD1 (5 bases). The length of the CDR3 is 14 residues. Germline V gene lookup returns CDR1 KGHDR and CDR2 SFDVKD. V was pared by 5 bases and J by 9 bases, with 16 bases between. CDR3 amino acids: CATSAPTAAGPQHF. In nucleotides, the CDR3 is TGTGCCACCAGTGCCCCGACAGCGGCAGGGCCCCAGCATTTT.

A remark on this clonotype: The junction differs from germline at one of its ends, possibly a read error. V is TRBV19 and J is TRBJ2-1; unclear D gene. This CDR3 is 14 amino acids long. In germline, CDR1 is LNHDA, CDR2 SQIVND (reference sequence). CDR3 loop: CASSATNSYNGQFF. DNA of the CDR3: TGTGCCAGTAGTGCCACAAACTCCTACAATGGGCAGTTCTTC.

This clonotype showed up just a few times. The CDR3 carries no conserved terminal phenylalanine or tryptophan, so it likely arises from a read error. The gene calls are TRBV12-3 or TRBV12-4 and TRBJ1-2, with 9 bases lining up with TRBD1. This CDR3 spans 16 amino acids. The junction had 11 bases not matched to a gene; V was cut back by 3 bases and J by 6 bases. In DNA, the CDR3 is TGTGCCAGCAGTTTTTTAGCCGGGACAGGGCCCAATGGCTACACCCTC. It translates to CASSFLAGTGPNGYTL.

This clonotype was detected only once. Being one base from a much bigger clone, this may be a read error. The chain joins TRBV9 to TRBJ2-5, with D hard to call. The germline CDR1 and CDR2 sequences are SGDLS and YYNGEE. CDR3 length: 14 amino acids. CDR3 sequence (DNA): TGTGCCAGCAGCGTAGAGGGCCTTCAAGAGACCCACTACTTC. Its protein is CASSVEGLQETHYF. Supplemented by reference TRBV9 and TRBJ2-5, the full variable domain reads DSGVTQTPKHLITATGQRVTLRCSPRSGDLSVYWYQQSLDQGLQFLIQYYNGEERAKGNILERFSAQQFPDLHSELNLSSLELGDSALYFCASSVEGLQETHYFGPGTRLLVL.

The rearrangement links TRBV30 to TRBJ2-7; either TRBD1 or TRBD2 may supply D (5 bases each). Germline values: CDR1 GTSNPN, CDR2 SVGIG (reference sequence). The CDR3 runs 15 residues. V was cut by 0 bases and J by 6 bases, with 18 bases left in between. CDR3 DNA sequence: TGTGCCTGGAGTGTTCGGGGCCAGGGCGGGCCCGAGCAGTACTTC. Its protein is CAWSVRGQGGPEQYF.